The source of this T cell receptor beta chain is a study of naive and memory T cell subsets. The V end lost 11 bases, the J end lost 2 bases, and 10 bases lay between the germline ends. The germline gives CDR1 MNHNY, CDR2 SVGAGI (reference sequence). The CDR3 length is 12 residues. Sequential positive selection took CD4 T cells first, then CD8 T cells. An equimolar mix of two oligonucleotides served as the beta constant-region primer for TRBC1 and TRBC2. The cDNA 3' end received a ligated single-stranded oligonucleotide carrying the SP2 primer and a 12-nucleotide UMI. The ligated cDNA underwent four PCR rounds using SP2 and nested alpha and beta constant-region primers. One entry per CDR3 protein results from TCRdb running MiXCR on the UMI-ligation and nested PCR reads. The data hold some 85,000 distinct CDR3 sequences, with approximately 14% observed a single time.

The TCR originated in a human donor in good health. The sequencing sample was made of central memory CD4+ T cells from blood. The chain links TRBV6-6 to TRBJ1-3; no clear D gene. The chain's CDR3 is CAADGPGNTIYF. In nucleotides, the CDR3 is TGTGCCGCCGACGGGCCTGGAAACACCATATATTTT.